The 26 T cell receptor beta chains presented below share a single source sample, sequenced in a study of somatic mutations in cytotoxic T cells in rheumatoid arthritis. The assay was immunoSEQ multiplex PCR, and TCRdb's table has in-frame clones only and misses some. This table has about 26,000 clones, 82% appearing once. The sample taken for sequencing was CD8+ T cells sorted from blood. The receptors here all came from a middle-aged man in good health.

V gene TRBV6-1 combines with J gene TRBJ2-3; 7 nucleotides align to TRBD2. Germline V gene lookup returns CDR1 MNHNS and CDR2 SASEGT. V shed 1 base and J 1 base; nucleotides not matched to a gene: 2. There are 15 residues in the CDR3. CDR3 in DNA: TGTGCCAGCAGTGAAGAGGCGGGGGGCACAGATACGCAGTATTTT. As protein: CASSEEAGGTDTQYF.

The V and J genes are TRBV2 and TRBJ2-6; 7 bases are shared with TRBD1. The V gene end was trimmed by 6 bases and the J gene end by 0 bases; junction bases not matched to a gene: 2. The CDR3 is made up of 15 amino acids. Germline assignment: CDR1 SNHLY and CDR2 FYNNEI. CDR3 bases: TGTGCCAGCAGGAGGGACAGCTCTGGGGCCAACGTCCTGACTTTC. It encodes CASRRDSSGANVLTF.

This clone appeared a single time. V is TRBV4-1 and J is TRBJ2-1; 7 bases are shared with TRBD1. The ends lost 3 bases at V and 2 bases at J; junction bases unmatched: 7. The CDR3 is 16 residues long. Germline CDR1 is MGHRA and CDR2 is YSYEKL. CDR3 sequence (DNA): TGCGCCAGCAGCCAGGCCGGACAGGTTGCCTACAATGAGCAGTTCTTC. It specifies CASSQAGQVAYNEQFF.

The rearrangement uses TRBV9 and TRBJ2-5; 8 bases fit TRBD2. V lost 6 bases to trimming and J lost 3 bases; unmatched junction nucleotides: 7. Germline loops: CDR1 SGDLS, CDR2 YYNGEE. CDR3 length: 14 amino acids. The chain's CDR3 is CASNRGSGKETQYF. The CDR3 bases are TGTGCCAGCAATCGAGGTAGCGGGAAAGAGACCCAGTACTTC.

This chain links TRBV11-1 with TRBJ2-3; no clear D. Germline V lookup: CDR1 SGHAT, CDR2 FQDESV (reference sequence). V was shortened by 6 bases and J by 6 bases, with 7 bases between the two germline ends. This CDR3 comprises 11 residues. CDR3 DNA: TGTGCCAGCAGTCTTGACGATACGCAGTATTTT. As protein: CASSLDDTQYF.

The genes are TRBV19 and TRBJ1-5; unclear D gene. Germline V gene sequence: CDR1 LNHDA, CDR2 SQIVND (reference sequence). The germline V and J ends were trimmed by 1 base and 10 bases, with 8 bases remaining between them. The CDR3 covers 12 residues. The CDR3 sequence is CASSIASRPQHF. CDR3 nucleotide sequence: TGTGCCAGTAGTATAGCAAGTCGTCCCCAGCATTTT.

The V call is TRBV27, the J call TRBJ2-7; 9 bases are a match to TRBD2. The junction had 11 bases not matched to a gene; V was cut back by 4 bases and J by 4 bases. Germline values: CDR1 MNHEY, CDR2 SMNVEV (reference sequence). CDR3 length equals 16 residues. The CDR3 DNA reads TGTGCCAGCAGTTCACTAGCGGGCCCCACCTTTTACGAGCAGTACTTC. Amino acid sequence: CASSSLAGPTFYEQYF.

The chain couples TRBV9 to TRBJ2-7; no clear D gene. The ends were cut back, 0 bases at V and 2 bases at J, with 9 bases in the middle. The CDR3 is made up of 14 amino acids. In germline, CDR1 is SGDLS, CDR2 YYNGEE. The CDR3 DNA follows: TGTGCCAGCAGCGTAGCTGGGGAAACCTACGAGCAGTACTTC. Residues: CASSVAGETYEQYF.

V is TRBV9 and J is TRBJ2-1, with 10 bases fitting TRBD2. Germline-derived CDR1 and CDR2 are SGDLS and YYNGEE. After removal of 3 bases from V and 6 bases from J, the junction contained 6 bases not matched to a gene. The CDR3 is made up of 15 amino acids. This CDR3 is CASSASGSPINEQFF. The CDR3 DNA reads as TGTGCCAGCAGCGCTAGCGGGAGCCCGATCAATGAGCAGTTCTTC.

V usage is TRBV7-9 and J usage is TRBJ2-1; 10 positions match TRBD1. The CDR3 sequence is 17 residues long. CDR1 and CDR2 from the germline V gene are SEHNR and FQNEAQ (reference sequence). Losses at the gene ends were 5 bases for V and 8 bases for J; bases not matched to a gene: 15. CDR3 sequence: CASSPYGKGQGLYEQFF. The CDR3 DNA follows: TGTGCCAGCAGCCCCTACGGGAAGGGACAGGGGCTTTATGAGCAGTTCTTC.

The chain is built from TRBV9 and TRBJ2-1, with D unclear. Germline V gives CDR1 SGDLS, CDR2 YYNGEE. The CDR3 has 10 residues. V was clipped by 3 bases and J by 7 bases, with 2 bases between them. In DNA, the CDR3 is TGTGCCAGCAGCGATAATGAGCAGTTCTTC. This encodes CASSDNEQFF.

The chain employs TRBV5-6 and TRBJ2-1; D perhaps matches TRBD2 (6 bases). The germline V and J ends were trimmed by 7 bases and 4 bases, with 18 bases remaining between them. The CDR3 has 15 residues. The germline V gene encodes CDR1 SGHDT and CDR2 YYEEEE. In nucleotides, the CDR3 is TGTGCCAGCTCTGAGGGGTTAGCGGAGTACAATGAGCAGTTCTTC. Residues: CASSEGLAEYNEQFF.

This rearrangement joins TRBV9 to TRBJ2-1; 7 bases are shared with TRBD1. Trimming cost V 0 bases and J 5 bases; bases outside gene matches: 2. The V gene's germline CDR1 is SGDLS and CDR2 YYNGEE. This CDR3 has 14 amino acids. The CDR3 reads CASSVGDRNNEQFF. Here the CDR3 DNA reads TGTGCCAGCAGCGTAGGGGACAGAAACAATGAGCAGTTCTTC.

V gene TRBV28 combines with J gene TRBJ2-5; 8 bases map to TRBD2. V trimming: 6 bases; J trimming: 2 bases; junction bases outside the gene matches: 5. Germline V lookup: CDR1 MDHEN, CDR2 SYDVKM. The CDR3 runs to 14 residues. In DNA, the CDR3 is TGTGCCAGCAGAATGATAGCGGGACAAGAGACCCAGTACTTC. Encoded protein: CASRMIAGQETQYF.

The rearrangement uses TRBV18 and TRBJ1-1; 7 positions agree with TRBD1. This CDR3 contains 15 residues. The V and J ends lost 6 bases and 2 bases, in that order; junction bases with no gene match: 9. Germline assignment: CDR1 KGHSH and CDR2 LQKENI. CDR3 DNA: TGTGCCAGCTCTCCGATGACAGGGTCCAACACTGAAGCTTTCTTT. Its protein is CASSPMTGSNTEAFF.

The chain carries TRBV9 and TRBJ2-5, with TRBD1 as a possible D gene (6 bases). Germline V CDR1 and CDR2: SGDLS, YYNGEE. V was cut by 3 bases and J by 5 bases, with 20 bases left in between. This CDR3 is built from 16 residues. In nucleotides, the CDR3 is TGTGCCAGCAGCGCCCGCACTAACAGGGCTTTGGAGACCCAGTACTTC. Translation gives CASSARTNRALETQYF.

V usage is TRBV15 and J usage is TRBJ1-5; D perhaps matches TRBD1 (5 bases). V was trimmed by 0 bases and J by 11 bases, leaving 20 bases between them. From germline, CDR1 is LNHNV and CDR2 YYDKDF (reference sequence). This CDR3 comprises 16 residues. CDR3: CATSRDYGAGGSSQHF. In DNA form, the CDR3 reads TGTGCCACCAGCAGAGATTATGGGGCCGGGGGTTCGTCCCAGCATTTT.

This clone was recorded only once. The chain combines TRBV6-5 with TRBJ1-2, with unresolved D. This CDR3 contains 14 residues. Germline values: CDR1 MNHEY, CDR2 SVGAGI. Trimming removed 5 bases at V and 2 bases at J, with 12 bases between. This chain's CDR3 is CASSPIKGNYGYTF. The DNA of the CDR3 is TGTGCCAGCAGTCCCATTAAGGGCAACTATGGCTACACCTTC.

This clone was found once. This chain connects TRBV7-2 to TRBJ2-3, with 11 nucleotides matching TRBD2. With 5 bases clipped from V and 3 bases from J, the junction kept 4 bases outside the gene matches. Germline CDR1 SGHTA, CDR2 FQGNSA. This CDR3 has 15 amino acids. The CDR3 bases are TGTGCCAGCAGCCGCGGGACTAGCGGTACAGATACGCAGTATTTT. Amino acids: CASSRGTSGTDTQYF.

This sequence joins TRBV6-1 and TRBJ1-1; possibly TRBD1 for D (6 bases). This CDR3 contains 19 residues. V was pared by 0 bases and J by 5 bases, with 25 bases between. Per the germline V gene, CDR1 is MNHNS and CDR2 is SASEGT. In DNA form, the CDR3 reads TGTGCCAGCAGTGAAGCATGGGGGCTTAATGCTCTAACAGGGACTGAAGCTTTCTTT. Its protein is CASSEAWGLNALTGTEAFF.

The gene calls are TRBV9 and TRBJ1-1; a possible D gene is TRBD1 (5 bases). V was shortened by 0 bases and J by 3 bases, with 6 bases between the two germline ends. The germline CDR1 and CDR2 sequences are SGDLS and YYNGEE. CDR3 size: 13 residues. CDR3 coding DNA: TGTGCCAGCAGCGTAGGGGGGGACACTGAAGCTTTCTTT. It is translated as CASSVGGDTEAFF. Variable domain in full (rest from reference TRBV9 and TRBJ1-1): DSGVTQTPKHLITATGQRVTLRCSPRSGDLSVYWYQQSLDQGLQFLIQYYNGEERAKGNILERFSAQQFPDLHSELNLSSLELGDSALYFCASSVGGDTEAFFGQGTRLTVV.

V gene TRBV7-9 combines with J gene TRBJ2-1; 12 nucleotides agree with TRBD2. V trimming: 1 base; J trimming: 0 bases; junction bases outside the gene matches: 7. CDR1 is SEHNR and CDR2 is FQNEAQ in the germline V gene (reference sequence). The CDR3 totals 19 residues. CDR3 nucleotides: TGTGCCAGCAGCTTAGGTTGGAGGGGACTAGCGGGCTCCTACAATGAGCAGTTCTTC. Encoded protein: CASSLGWRGLAGSYNEQFF.

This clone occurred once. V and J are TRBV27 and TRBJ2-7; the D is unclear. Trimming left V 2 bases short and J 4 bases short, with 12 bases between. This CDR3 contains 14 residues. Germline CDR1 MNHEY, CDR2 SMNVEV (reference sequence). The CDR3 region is CASSLRYLWYEQYF. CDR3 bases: TGTGCCAGCAGTTTAAGGTATTTATGGTACGAGCAGTACTTC.

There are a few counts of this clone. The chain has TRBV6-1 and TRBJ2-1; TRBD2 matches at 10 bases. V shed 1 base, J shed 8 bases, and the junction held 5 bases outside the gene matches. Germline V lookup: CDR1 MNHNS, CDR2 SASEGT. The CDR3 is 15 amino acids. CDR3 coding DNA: TGTGCCAGCAGTGAAGGGTCTAGCGGGAGCTATGAGCAGTTCTTC. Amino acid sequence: CASSEGSSGSYEQFF.

CDR3 region: CASSLNFRDNSGNTIYF. The CDR3 DNA is TGTGCCAGCAGCTTAAATTTCCGAGACAACTCTGGAAACACCATATATTTT. This chain joins TRBV7-9 and TRBJ1-3; D is undetermined. This CDR3 region has 17 residues. V was clipped by 2 bases and J by 0 bases, with 14 bases between them. Germline assignment: CDR1 SEHNR and CDR2 FQNEAQ (reference sequence).

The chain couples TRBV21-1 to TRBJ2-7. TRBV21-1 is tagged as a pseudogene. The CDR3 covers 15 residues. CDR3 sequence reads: CASSKGRLLFYEQYF. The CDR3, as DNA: TGTGCCAGCAGCAAAGGAAGGTTGCTTTTCTACGAGCAGTACTTC.